This record covers a single T cell receptor (beta chain). V shed 0 bases and J 10 bases; nucleotides not matched to a gene: 7. There are 15 residues in the CDR3. CDR1 is KGHSH and CDR2 is LQKENI in the germline V gene. These data come from a study of T cell repertoires in cytomegalovirus infection. Study-level information: It was the public TCR beta signatures that indicated both CMV infection and matching HLA type.

TCRdb analysed the reads with MiXCR anew, one entry per CDR3 protein. In the table there are about 400,000 distinct CDR3 sequences, over 15% of which are singletons. This rearrangement joins TRBV18 to TRBJ2-3; 10 bases fit TRBD1. The sample was PBMCs. The TCR comes from a human donor in good health (CMV status not recorded). Some clones in this sample may be carry-over from other donors' samples. The CDR3 coding sequence is TGTGCCAGCTCACCACCCTCCGGGACAGGGGTGGCGCAGTATTTT. This translates into CASSPPSGTGVAQYF.